This T cell receptor beta chain was observed in a study of blood T cells in healthy people across ages. CDR1 is SGHTA, CDR2 FQGNSA, per germline. Trimming took off 8 bases at V and 0 bases at J, with 11 bases between the two ends. This CDR3 is built from 15 residues. Overall study findings and caveats: Estimates based on one million T cells were treated as lower bounds. With age, beta diversity per million T cells declined roughly linearly, significantly by 40.

No fewer than 6 micrograms of total RNA were isolated from every sample. Then a second PCR, running about 6 to 11 cycles, was carried out with a sample-barcoded 5' primer and a J-beta primer mix. Every individual sample yielded 2.5 million or more paired-end reads (each containing CDR3). TCRdb passed the 5' RACE reads through MiXCR, listing each CDR3 protein once. The sample holds approximately 800,000 distinct CDR3 sequences, 58% seen once. This clonotype was seen a handful of times. What it recognizes is unknown. This TCR derives from a man aged 30 to 39 in good health. Sequencing was carried out using blood. The chain couples TRBV7-2 to TRBJ2-6; the D is unclear. The CDR3 DNA reads as TGTGCCAGCGGTGCCTCCATCTCTGGGGCCAACGTCCTGACTTTC. Protein: CASGASISGANVLTF.